This TCR beta chain was observed in a study of T cells in Graves' hyperthyroidism and ophthalmopathy. This clonotype was recorded at least ten times. The CDR3 is 11 residues long. Trimming stripped 7 bases from V and 7 bases from J, with 9 bases between. The germline V gene encodes CDR1 MNHNS and CDR2 SASEGT. Amplification targeted TCR beta CDR3 regions from RNA transcripts. When the TCR CDR3 underwent first-round RT-PCR, the HTBI primer set was used. Using its own MiXCR run on the multiplex PCR reads, TCRdb lists one record per CDR3 protein. This table has hundreds of thousands of distinct CDR3 sequences, around 13% appearing once.

The TCR was taken from a woman younger than 45 with Graves' hyperthyroidism that later progressed to Graves' ophthalmopathy. Sequencing was done on a sample of blood. V and J are TRBV6-1 and TRBJ2-3; tentatively, D is TRBD1 (6 bases). The CDR3 DNA reads TGTGCCAGCACGTGGGGGCATACGCAGTATTTT. Protein sequence: CASTWGHTQYF.